The next 20 T cell receptor beta chains were all read from a single sample in a study of blood T cell repertoires in COVID-19. Profiling relied on immunoSEQ multiplex PCR, and the TCRdb table lists in-frame clones only, not all of them. The repertoire has some 180,000 clones, around 87% of them found once; the top ten carry around 24%. Source material: PBMCs or T cells enriched from blood (not recorded which). All receptors come from a woman between 40 and 55 years old in a cohort exposed to, infected with or recovered from COVID-19 (not recorded which).

The chain links TRBV5-6 to TRBJ1-4; D is unresolved. The V gene lost 0 bases and the J gene lost 8 bases, with 5 bases spanning the gap. CDR1 and CDR2 from the germline V gene are SGHDT and YYEEEE. The CDR3 runs 12 residues. This CDR3 reads CASSLGQEKLFF. CDR3 coding DNA: TGTGCCAGCAGCTTGGGGCAAGAAAAACTGTTTTTT.

The J gene is TRBJ2-1, the V gene TRBV7-9; 10 positions agree with TRBD2. CDR1 SEHNR and CDR2 FQNEAQ come from the germline V gene (reference sequence). This CDR3 comprises 14 residues. The V segment lost 3 bases and the J segment 7 bases; nucleotides outside the gene matches: 3. CDR3 amino acids: CASSFTLAGNEQFF. The CDR3 nucleotides read TGTGCCAGCAGCTTTACACTAGCGGGGAATGAGCAGTTCTTC.

The V gene is TRBV5-1, the J gene TRBJ1-4; TRBD1 might be the D (5 bases). The CDR3 spans 17 residues. CDR1 and CDR2 from the germline V gene are SGHRS and YFSETQ. Trimming shortened V by 0 bases and J by 6 bases, and 18 bases separated the two germline ends. The CDR3 is CASSLDPWGVEDEKLFF. As DNA, the CDR3 is TGCGCCAGCAGCTTGGACCCTTGGGGGGTGGAGGATGAAAAACTGTTTTTT.

This chain links TRBV12-5 with TRBJ2-3, with 8 bases identical to TRBD1. Looked up from germline, CDR1 is LGHNT and CDR2 is FRNRAP. The CDR3 spans 15 residues. After removal of 6 bases from V and 5 bases from J, the junction contained 10 bases not matched to a gene. The CDR3 bases are TGTGCTAGTGGCTTATCAGGGGGCTGGGGAGATACGCAGTATTTT. Protein sequence: CASGLSGGWGDTQYF.

J is TRBJ1-1 and V is TRBV4-1; D is perhaps TRBD1 (6 bases). This CDR3 is built from 18 residues. Trimming took 7 bases from V and 0 from J, leaving 24 bases between them. The germline CDR1 and CDR2 sequences are MGHRA and YSYEKL. This chain's CDR3 is CASTETASRRGMNTEAFF. For the CDR3, the DNA is TGCGCCAGCACCGAAACCGCCTCCAGAAGGGGGATGAACACTGAAGCTTTCTTT.

This rearrangement joins TRBV21-1 to TRBJ1-5; the D segment call TRBD1 is taken from the table without a DNA check. TRBV21-1 is flagged as a pseudogene. There are 16 residues in the CDR3. Here the CDR3 DNA reads TGTGCCAGCAGCTTCCGCCGGGACAGATACAATCAGCCCCAGCATTTT. It is translated as CASSFRRDRYNQPQHF.

The V and J genes are TRBV14 and TRBJ1-1; 8 nucleotides line up with TRBD1. The length of the CDR3 is 19 residues. CDR1 SGHDN and CDR2 FVKESK come from the germline V gene. The V segment lost 0 bases and the J segment 2 bases; nucleotides outside the gene matches: 14. In nucleotides, the CDR3 is TGTGCCAGCAGCCAAGATCGAAAACAGGGGGACCCGGTAAACACTGAAGCTTTCTTT. This codes for CASSQDRKQGDPVNTEAFF.

V and J are TRBV12-2 and TRBJ2-1; the table's TRBD2 call for D was not verified on the DNA. TRBV12-2 is a pseudogene. CDR3 length: 17 amino acids. Here the CDR3 reads CASRLDPSGGFYNEQFF. As DNA, the CDR3 is TGTGCAAGTCGCTTAGACCCTAGCGGGGGGTTCTACAATGAGCAGTTCTTC.

This sequence joins TRBV30 and TRBJ2-1; the match to TRBD2 covers 7 bases. The CDR3 has 14 residues. Trimming took 4 bases from V and 3 from J; bases not matched to a gene: 6. The germline V gene has CDR1 GTSNPN and CDR2 SVGIG (reference sequence). The CDR3: CAWTGGRLYNEQFF. In DNA, the CDR3 is TGTGCCTGGACCGGGGGGAGACTCTACAATGAGCAGTTCTTC. Based on the CDR3 plus reference TRBV30 and TRBJ2-1, the full variable domain is SQTIHQWPATLVQPVGSPLSLECTVEGTSNPNLYWYRQAAGRGLQLLFYSVGIGQISSEVPQNLSASRPQDRQFILSSKKLLLSDSGFYLCAWTGGRLYNEQFFGPGTRLTVL.

V usage is TRBV7-9 and J usage is TRBJ1-4, with D maybe TRBD1 (6 bases). V was trimmed by 1 base and J by 4 bases, leaving 16 bases between them. The CDR3 spans 17 residues. Germline V CDR1 and CDR2: SEHNR, FQNEAQ (reference sequence). In DNA form, the CDR3 reads TGTGCCAGCAGCTTAGAGACAGGTTGGGTTCTTAATGAAAAACTGTTTTTT. The encoded protein is CASSLETGWVLNEKLFF.

This chain uses TRBV9 with TRBJ2-2; 7 bases align to TRBD1. V was clipped by 0 bases and J by 0 bases; unmatched bases: 2. There are 16 residues in the CDR3. CDR1 SGDLS and CDR2 YYNGEE come from the germline V gene. The CDR3 reads CASSVGGQPNTGELFF. The CDR3 DNA sequence: TGTGCCAGCAGCGTAGGGGGACAGCCGAACACCGGGGAGCTGTTTTTT.

Concerning this clone: This may come from a read error, since a much larger clone is one base off. In DNA form, the CDR3 reads TGTGCCAGCAGCCGACAGGGCTCCTACAATGAGCAGTTCTTC. Its protein product is CASSRQGSYNEQFF. The V and J genes are TRBV7-9 and TRBJ2-1, with 7 bases that match TRBD1. The CDR3 sequence is 14 residues long. The ends lost 5 bases at V and 0 bases at J; junction bases unmatched: 1. Germline loops: CDR1 SEHNR, CDR2 FQNEAQ (reference sequence).

The rearrangement links TRBV11-3 to TRBJ2-1, with 7 bases matching TRBD2. V was pared by 3 bases and J by 5 bases, with 7 bases of the junction left unmatched. CDR1 is SGHNT and CDR2 is YENEEA in the germline V gene. The CDR3 totals 15 residues. The CDR3 DNA reads TGTGCCAGCAGCTTTGGCGGGAGTGGGGACAATGAGCAGTTCTTC. Protein product: CASSFGGSGDNEQFF.

The V gene is TRBV6-1, the J gene TRBJ1-2; D remains ambiguous. V was pared by 1 base and J by 4 bases, with 4 bases between. The CDR3 is 12 amino acids. Germline assignment: CDR1 MNHNS and CDR2 SASEGT. The CDR3 region has the DNA TGTGCCAGCAGTGAAGACACCTATGGCTACACCTTC. It specifies CASSEDTYGYTF.

This rearrangement joins TRBV11-2 to TRBJ2-1; 9 bases map to TRBD2. With V trimmed by 6 bases and J by 7 bases, 16 bases remained unmatched. Looked up from germline, CDR1 is SGHAT and CDR2 is FQNNGV. The CDR3 is made up of 17 amino acids. CDR3: CASSPPGRGGFLNEQFF. The CDR3 DNA reads as TGTGCCAGCAGTCCCCCGGGGCGGGGGGGCTTTCTTAATGAGCAGTTCTTC.

This chain joins TRBV7-9 and TRBJ2-1; 8 bases line up with TRBD2. The CDR3 has 17 amino acids. The ends lost 6 bases at V and 5 bases at J; junction bases unmatched: 15. CDR1 is SEHNR and CDR2 is FQNEAQ in the germline V gene (reference sequence). The CDR3 sequence: CASSSRDGRTSHNEQFF. The DNA for the CDR3 is TGTGCCAGCAGTTCACGGGACGGACGGACTAGCCACAATGAGCAGTTCTTC.

The V and J genes are TRBV7-9 and TRBJ1-3; tentatively, D is TRBD1 (5 bases). Germline lookup yields CDR1 SEHNR and CDR2 FQNEAQ (reference sequence). This CDR3 contains 15 residues. Deletions cut 1 base from V and 3 bases from J, with 10 bases between. Here the CDR3 reads CASSLGGLHGNTIYF. The CDR3 DNA follows: TGTGCCAGCAGCTTAGGGGGACTTCATGGAAACACCATATATTTT.

V usage is TRBV27 and J usage is TRBJ1-1; 7 bases agree with TRBD1. CDR1 MNHEY and CDR2 SMNVEV come from the germline V gene (reference sequence). V shed 4 bases and J 4 bases; nucleotides not matched to a gene: 6. The CDR3 contains 14 residues. The CDR3 bases are TGTGCCAGCAGTTCAGGGGGATGGGTCACTGAAGCTTTCTTT. Encoded protein: CASSSGGWVTEAFF.

This clone occurred once. The chain couples TRBV18 to TRBJ2-7; 9 nucleotides agree with TRBD2. The germline gives CDR1 KGHSH, CDR2 LQKENI. J gave up 4 bases and V 3 bases, and 7 bases lay outside the gene matches. This CDR3 region has 15 residues. The CDR3 DNA is TGTGCCAGCTCACCGGCTAGCGGGGACAGATACGAGCAGTACTTC. Amino acid sequence: CASSPASGDRYEQYF.

The chain joins TRBV5-1 to TRBJ2-1, with 8 nucleotides matching TRBD2. The CDR3 totals 17 residues. Germline-derived CDR1 and CDR2 are SGHRS and YFSETQ. V dropped 4 bases and J dropped 0; count of bases not matched to a gene: 9. CDR3 amino acids: CASSGTTSGSSYNEQFF. The CDR3 DNA sequence: TGCGCCAGCAGCGGAACAACTAGCGGAAGCTCCTACAATGAGCAGTTCTTC.